These 29 T cell receptor beta chains were all obtained from the same sample, sequenced in a study of blood T cell repertoires in COVID-19. Assay: immunoSEQ multiplex PCR; the TCRdb copy retains only in-frame clones and omits some. The table includes roughly 250,000 clones, 88% detected once. The sample consisted of PBMCs or T cells enriched from blood (not recorded which). These receptors all stem from a woman in her forties or fifties who had recovered from COVID-19.

The V call is TRBV9, the J call TRBJ2-7; the match to TRBD2 covers 7 bases. Looked up from germline, CDR1 is SGDLS and CDR2 is YYNGEE. This CDR3 contains 14 residues. The junction had 6 bases not matched to a gene; V was cut back by 0 bases and J by 6 bases. This CDR3 reads CASSVGAGVIEQYF. In DNA form, the CDR3 reads TGTGCCAGCAGCGTAGGGGCGGGAGTCATCGAGCAGTACTTC.

This rearrangement joins TRBV6-1 to TRBJ1-3, with D maybe TRBD1 (5 bases). V was pared by 3 bases and J by 4 bases, with 7 bases between. Germline V gives CDR1 MNHNS, CDR2 SASEGT. This CDR3 contains 13 residues. The CDR3 is CASSDWGGNTIYF. CDR3 DNA sequence: TGTGCCAGCAGTGATTGGGGCGGAAACACCATATATTTT.

This chain joins TRBV12-5 and TRBJ1-2; TRBD1 is a possible D gene (6 bases). Between the trimmed V and J ends, which lost 2 bases and 5 bases, there was a span of 18 bases. The CDR3 is made up of 16 amino acids. Per germline, CDR1 LGHNT and CDR2 FRNRAP. DNA of the CDR3: TGTGCTAGTGGTTTGTGGGGAGACAGGTCTCCTTATGGCTACACCTTC. Residues: CASGLWGDRSPYGYTF.

This clone has a handful of counts. This sequence joins TRBV19 and TRBJ2-1; the match to TRBD2 covers 12 bases. The CDR3 consists of 15 residues. V gave up 3 bases and J gave up 8 bases; unmatched junction bases: 5. Germline values: CDR1 LNHDA, CDR2 SQIVND (reference sequence). Written as DNA, the CDR3 is TGTGCCAGTAGTATTCCGACTAGCGGGAGTTATGAGCAGTTCTTC. The encoded protein is CASSIPTSGSYEQFF.

This sequence joins TRBV11-2 and TRBJ2-1, with D possibly matching TRBD1 (5 bases). Germline-derived CDR1 and CDR2 are SGHAT and FQNNGV. This CDR3 is 13 amino acids long. Trimming took off 1 base at V and 8 bases at J, with 9 bases between the two ends. CDR3 in amino acids: CASSLVQAHEQFF. The CDR3 DNA sequence: TGTGCCAGCAGCTTAGTACAGGCGCATGAGCAGTTCTTC.

The genes are TRBV7-2 and TRBJ2-6; TRBD1 is a possible D gene (5 bases). Trimming pared 5 bases from V and 2 bases from J, leaving 13 bases between. The CDR3 has 16 amino acids. Germline CDR1 SGHTA, CDR2 FQGNSA. CDR3 coding DNA: TGTGCCAGCAGCGCAGGGTTTGTACCTGGGGCCAACGTCCTGACTTTC. Residues: CASSAGFVPGANVLTF.

The chain links TRBV12-3 or TRBV12-4 to TRBJ2-5; D may be TRBD1 (5 bases). CDR3 length: 13 residues. Trimming left V 1 base short and J 2 bases short, with 5 bases between. CDR3 DNA sequence: TGTGCCAGCAGTTTAGAGGGGCAAGAGACCCAGTACTTC. Encoded protein: CASSLEGQETQYF.

The chain recombines TRBV27 with TRBJ1-2; TRBD1 matches at 9 bases. V gave up 6 bases and J gave up 5 bases; unmatched junction bases: 10. The CDR3 extends over 15 amino acids. Germline V CDR1 and CDR2: MNHEY, SMNVEV (reference sequence). The CDR3 nucleotides read TGTGCCAGCAGCCTCATACAGGGGGCCAAATATGGCTACACCTTC. Protein: CASSLIQGAKYGYTF.

The gene calls are TRBV19 and TRBJ1-2; TRBD1 matches at 9 bases. The CDR3 runs 15 residues. J lost 5 bases, V lost 7 bases, and 11 bases had no gene match. From germline, CDR1 is LNHDA and CDR2 SQIVND (reference sequence). CDR3 bases: TGTGCCAGTATTTCGGGACAGGGAAGGTCATATGGCTACACCTTC. Its protein product is CASISGQGRSYGYTF. Supplemented by reference TRBV19 and TRBJ1-2, the full variable domain reads DGGITQSPKYLFRKEGQNVTLSCEQNLNHDAMYWYRQDPGQGLRLIYYSQIVNDFQKGDIAEGYSVSREKKESFPLTVTSAQKNPTAFYLCASISGQGRSYGYTFGSGTRLTVV.

The chain couples TRBV7-8 to TRBJ1-3; the match to TRBD1 covers 7 bases. Germline V gives CDR1 SGHVS, CDR2 FQNEAQ. Trimming cost V 3 bases and J 4 bases; bases outside gene matches: 3. The CDR3 sequence is 14 residues long. The CDR3 sequence: CASSFPGQGNTIYF. CDR3 in DNA: TGTGCCAGCAGCTTTCCGGGACAGGGAAACACCATATATTTT.

The CDR3 DNA reads as TGCAGTGCTAGATTGGGCCCCCGGGCTTTCTTT. Translated: CSARLGPRAFF. The chain employs TRBV20-1 and TRBJ1-1; no definite D call. Germline V lookup: CDR1 DFQATT, CDR2 SNEGSKA (reference sequence). Trimming left V 2 bases short and J 11 bases short, with 12 bases between. This CDR3 is 11 amino acids long.

Only one count was recorded for this clone. The V call is TRBV4-1, the J call TRBJ1-1; the match to TRBD1 covers 7 bases. Germline CDR1 reads MGHRA; CDR2 reads YSYEKL. The V segment lost 4 bases and the J segment 0 bases; nucleotides outside the gene matches: 8. The CDR3 contains 16 residues. The CDR3 loop is CASSRDRVGLNTEAFF. CDR3 DNA sequence: TGCGCCAGCAGCCGAGACAGGGTGGGGTTGAACACTGAAGCTTTCTTT.

This chain connects TRBV14 to TRBJ1-2, with D possibly TRBD1 on 6 matching bases. Germline lookup yields CDR1 SGHDN and CDR2 FVKESK. The CDR3 has 15 residues. V shed 4 bases and J shed 1 base, with 13 bases lying between them. This CDR3 reads CASSPGGRINYGYTF. DNA for the CDR3: TGTGCCAGCAGCCCCGGGGGGCGGATTAACTATGGCTACACCTTC.

CDR3 nucleotide sequence: TGTGCCAGCAGCCCCAGCAGCGGGACAATACCATACAATGAGCAGTTCTTC. Its translation is CASSPSSGTIPYNEQFF. The genes are TRBV7-9 and TRBJ2-1, with D possibly matching TRBD2 (7 bases). The CDR3 consists of 17 residues. The V gene lost 5 bases and the J gene lost 4 bases, with 21 bases spanning the gap. Germline lookup yields CDR1 SEHNR and CDR2 FQNEAQ (reference sequence). Full variable domain (missing parts from reference TRBV7-9 and TRBJ2-1): DTGVSQNPRHKITKRGQNVTFRCDPISEHNRLYWYRQTLGQGPEFLTYFQNEAQLEKSRLLSDRFSAERPKGSFSTLEIQRTEQGDSAMYLCASSPSSGTIPYNEQFFGPGTRLTVL.

This chain connects TRBV19 to TRBJ2-7, with a tentative D call TRBD1 (5 bases). Germline CDR1 reads LNHDA; CDR2 reads SQIVND (reference sequence). This CDR3 comprises 14 residues. V dropped 2 bases and J dropped 7 bases, with 15 bases sitting between them. CDR3 sequence: CASSINGRASEQYF. In nucleotides, the CDR3 is TGTGCCAGTAGTATAAACGGCAGGGCAAGTGAGCAGTACTTC.

This chain links TRBV5-4 with TRBJ2-7; 8 bases match TRBD2. The V gene's germline CDR1 is SGHNT and CDR2 YYREEE (reference sequence). This CDR3 is 17 amino acids long. V shed 4 bases and J 2 bases; nucleotides not matched to a gene: 14. The CDR3 loop is CASSRVVGSGKAYEQYF. The CDR3 bases are TGTGCCAGCAGCCGCGTGGTAGGTAGCGGGAAAGCCTACGAGCAGTACTTC.

The CDR3 reads CSATRVGGYTF. The DNA for the CDR3 is TGCAGTGCAACCAGGGTCGGTGGCTACACCTTC. This rearrangement joins TRBV20-1 to TRBJ1-2; maybe TRBD1 (5 bases). The CDR3 extends over 11 amino acids. Trimming cost V 6 bases and J 7 bases, with 12 bases left between them. CDR1 and CDR2 (germline): DFQATT, SNEGSKA (reference sequence).

This chain connects TRBV27 to TRBJ2-2; tentatively, D is TRBD2 (7 bases). Germline V gives CDR1 MNHEY, CDR2 SMNVEV (reference sequence). V lost 2 bases to trimming and J lost 4 bases, with 11 bases between them. The CDR3 is 15 residues long. CDR3 sequence reads: CASSLAGAVTGELFF. The CDR3 coding sequence is TGTGCCAGCAGTTTAGCGGGGGCGGTCACCGGGGAGCTGTTTTTT.

The chain combines TRBV27 with TRBJ2-7; 7 nucleotides align to TRBD1. The CDR3 loop spans 15 amino acids. Germline assignment: CDR1 MNHEY and CDR2 SMNVEV (reference sequence). V was pared by 8 bases and J by 0 bases, with 10 bases of the junction left unmatched. The CDR3 loop is CASVGTRTGSYEQYF. The CDR3 nucleotides read TGTGCCAGCGTGGGGACGAGGACAGGCTCCTACGAGCAGTACTTC.

This clone appeared once. V is TRBV6-2 or TRBV6-3 and J is TRBJ1-3; TRBD1 aligns across 8 bases. CDR1 is MNHEY and CDR2 is SVGEGT in the germline V gene. CDR3 size: 14 residues. The J segment lost 6 bases and the V segment lost 5 bases, leaving 6 bases of the junction unmatched. The CDR3 here is CASSRTGRLNTIYF. The CDR3 bases are TGTGCCAGCAGTCGGACAGGGCGTCTAAACACCATATATTTT.

The chain couples TRBV19 to TRBJ1-1, with D perhaps matching TRBD1 (5 bases). The CDR3 has 15 residues. Germline-derived CDR1 and CDR2 are LNHDA and SQIVND (reference sequence). V was pared by 1 base and J by 4 bases, with 13 bases between. This CDR3 reads CASSIGRGSGTEAFF. For the CDR3, the DNA is TGTGCCAGTAGTATAGGAAGGGGCTCGGGCACTGAAGCTTTCTTT.

The V call is TRBV11-1, the J call TRBJ1-6; D unclear. Trimming removed 0 bases at V and 5 bases at J, with 5 bases between. Germline V gene data show CDR1 as SGHAT and CDR2 as FQDESV (reference sequence). This CDR3 has 14 residues. CDR3: CASSLAGNNSPLHF. In DNA, the CDR3 is TGTGCCAGCAGCTTAGCCGGGAATAATTCACCCCTCCACTTT.

This clone was counted only a few times. The chain combines TRBV7-9 with TRBJ2-1; D is possibly TRBD2 (7 bases). V was pared by 4 bases and J by 16 bases, with 23 bases between. The CDR3 totals 14 residues. In germline, CDR1 is SEHNR, CDR2 FQNEAQ (reference sequence). This CDR3 reads CASSSVRGAKGAFF. DNA of the CDR3: TGTGCCAGCAGCTCCGTCCGGGGGGCGAAAGGGGCATTCTTC.

The rearrangement links TRBV2 to TRBJ1-5; 7 positions match TRBD1. Trimming at V came to 6 bases and at J to 5 bases, leaving 13 bases not matched to a gene. The CDR3 is 16 residues long. The germline gives CDR1 SNHLY, CDR2 FYNNEI. This CDR3 is CASRPGTPRGDQPQHF. CDR3 DNA sequence: TGTGCCAGCAGACCCGGGACACCCAGGGGGGATCAGCCCCAGCATTTT. The full variable domain, rest sourced from reference TRBV2 and TRBJ1-5, is EPEVTQTPSHQVTQMGQEVILRCVPISNHLYFYWYRQILGQKVEFLVSFYNNEISEKSEIFDDQFSVERPDGSNFTLKIRSTKLEDSAMYFCASRPGTPRGDQPQHFGDGTRLSIL.

V is TRBV11-2 and J is TRBJ2-7; 11 bases line up with TRBD2. The CDR3 totals 16 residues. V dropped 6 bases and J dropped 3; count of bases not matched to a gene: 10. From germline, CDR1 is SGHAT and CDR2 FQNNGV. The CDR3 DNA reads TGTGCCAGCAGTTGGATTCCCGGGACTAGCGGCTACGAGCAGTACTTC. Amino acids: CASSWIPGTSGYEQYF.

The DNA for the CDR3 is TGTGCCAGCAGTTACGTGTCCTTTCGGGACGAGCAGTACTTC. This translates into CASSYVSFRDEQYF. The chain carries TRBV6-2 or TRBV6-3 and TRBJ2-7; D uncertain. CDR3 length equals 14 residues. Germline assignment: CDR1 MNHEY and CDR2 SVGEGT. V was cut by 2 bases and J by 5 bases, with 13 bases left in between.

The chain uses TRBV11-1 and TRBJ1-6; no clear D. Germline V gives CDR1 SGHAT, CDR2 FQDESV (reference sequence). The CDR3 is made up of 15 amino acids. The V end lost 1 base, the J end lost 10 bases, and 14 bases lay between the germline ends. The CDR3, as DNA: TGTGCCAGCAGCTTAGAACTGGGAGCCCGCTCACCCCTCCACTTT. As protein: CASSLELGARSPLHF.

The V call is TRBV11-2, the J call TRBJ1-4, with 7 bases lining up with TRBD1. V lost 5 bases and J lost 4; bases outside the gene matches: 7. In germline, CDR1 is SGHAT, CDR2 FQNNGV. CDR3 size: 15 residues. CDR3 amino acids: CASSARQGSNEKLFF. In DNA form, the CDR3 reads TGTGCCAGCAGCGCGCGACAGGGAAGTAATGAAAAACTGTTTTTT.

V is TRBV7-2 and J is TRBJ1-2; 8 bases match TRBD1. Germline-derived CDR1 and CDR2 are SGHTA and FQGNSA. The CDR3 covers 13 residues. Trimming cost V 3 bases and J 9 bases; bases outside gene matches: 6. CDR3: CASSLVDRGSYTF. The CDR3 DNA is TGTGCCAGCAGCTTGGTCGACAGGGGTAGCTACACCTTC.